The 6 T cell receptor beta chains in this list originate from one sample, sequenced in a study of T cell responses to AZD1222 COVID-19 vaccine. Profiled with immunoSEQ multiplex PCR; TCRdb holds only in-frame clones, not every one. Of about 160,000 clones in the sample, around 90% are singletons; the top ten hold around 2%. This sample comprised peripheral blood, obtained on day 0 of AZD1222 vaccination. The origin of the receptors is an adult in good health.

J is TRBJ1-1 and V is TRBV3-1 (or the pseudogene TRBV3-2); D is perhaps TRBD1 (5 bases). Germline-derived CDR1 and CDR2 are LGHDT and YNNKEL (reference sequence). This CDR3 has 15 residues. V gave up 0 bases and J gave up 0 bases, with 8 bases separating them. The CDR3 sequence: CASSQEWGLNTEAFF. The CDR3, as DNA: TGTGCCAGCAGCCAAGAATGGGGACTGAACACTGAAGCTTTCTTT.

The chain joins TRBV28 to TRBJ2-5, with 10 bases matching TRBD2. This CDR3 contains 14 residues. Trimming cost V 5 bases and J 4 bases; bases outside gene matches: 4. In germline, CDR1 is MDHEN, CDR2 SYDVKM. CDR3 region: CASSLAGVRETQYF. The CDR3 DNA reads TGTGCCAGCAGTCTAGCGGGAGTGAGAGAGACCCAGTACTTC.

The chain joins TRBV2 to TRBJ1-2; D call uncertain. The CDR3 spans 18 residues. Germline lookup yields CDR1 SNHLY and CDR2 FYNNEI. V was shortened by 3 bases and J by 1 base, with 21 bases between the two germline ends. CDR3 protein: CASSEVFKLRNLNYGYTF. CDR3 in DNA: TGTGCCAGCAGTGAGGTTTTTAAGCTACGTAACCTTAACTATGGCTACACCTTC. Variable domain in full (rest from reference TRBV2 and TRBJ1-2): EPEVTQTPSHQVTQMGQEVILRCVPISNHLYFYWYRQILGQKVEFLVSFYNNEISEKSEIFDDQFSVERPDGSNFTLKIRSTKLEDSAMYFCASSEVFKLRNLNYGYTFGSGTRLTVV.

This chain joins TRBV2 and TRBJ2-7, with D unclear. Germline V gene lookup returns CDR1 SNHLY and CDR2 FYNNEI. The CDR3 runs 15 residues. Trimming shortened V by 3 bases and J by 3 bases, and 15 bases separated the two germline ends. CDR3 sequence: CASSEQNSAHYEQYF. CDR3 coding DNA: TGTGCCAGCAGTGAGCAGAACAGCGCTCACTACGAGCAGTACTTC. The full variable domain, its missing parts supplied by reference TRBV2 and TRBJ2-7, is EPEVTQTPSHQVTQMGQEVILRCVPISNHLYFYWYRQILGQKVEFLVSFYNNEISEKSEIFDDQFSVERPDGSNFTLKIRSTKLEDSAMYFCASSEQNSAHYEQYFGPGTRLTVT.

The CDR3 region is CASSPSNEKLFF. The CDR3, as DNA: TGTGCCAGCAGTCCGAGCAATGAAAAACTGTTTTTT. The chain joins TRBV6-5 to TRBJ1-4; D not certain. Germline-derived CDR1 and CDR2 are MNHEY and SVGAGI. CDR3 length equals 12 residues. V lost 5 bases and J lost 5, with 6 bases in between.

The CDR3 nucleotides read TGTGCCAGCAGCAAAGAGGTTGATGAGCAGTTCTTC. Translating it yields CASSKEVDEQFF. This chain connects TRBV7-2 to TRBJ2-1; no reliable D call. CDR1 is SGHTA, CDR2 FQGNSA, per germline. CDR3 length: 12 residues. The ends were cut back, 5 bases at V and 8 bases at J, with 10 bases in the middle.